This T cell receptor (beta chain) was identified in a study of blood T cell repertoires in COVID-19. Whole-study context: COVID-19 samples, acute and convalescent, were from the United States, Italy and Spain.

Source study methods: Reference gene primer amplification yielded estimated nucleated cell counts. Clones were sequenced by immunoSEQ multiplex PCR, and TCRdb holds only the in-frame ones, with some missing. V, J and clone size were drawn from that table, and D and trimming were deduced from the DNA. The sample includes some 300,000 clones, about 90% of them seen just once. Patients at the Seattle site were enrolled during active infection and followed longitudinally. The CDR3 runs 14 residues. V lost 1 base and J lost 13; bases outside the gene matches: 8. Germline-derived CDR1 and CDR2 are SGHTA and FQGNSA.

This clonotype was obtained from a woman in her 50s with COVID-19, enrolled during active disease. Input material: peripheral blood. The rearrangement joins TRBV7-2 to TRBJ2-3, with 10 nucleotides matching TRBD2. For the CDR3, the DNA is TGTGCCAGCAGCTTAGATCCTAGCGGGAGTTTGGAGTATTTT. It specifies CASSLDPSGSLEYF.